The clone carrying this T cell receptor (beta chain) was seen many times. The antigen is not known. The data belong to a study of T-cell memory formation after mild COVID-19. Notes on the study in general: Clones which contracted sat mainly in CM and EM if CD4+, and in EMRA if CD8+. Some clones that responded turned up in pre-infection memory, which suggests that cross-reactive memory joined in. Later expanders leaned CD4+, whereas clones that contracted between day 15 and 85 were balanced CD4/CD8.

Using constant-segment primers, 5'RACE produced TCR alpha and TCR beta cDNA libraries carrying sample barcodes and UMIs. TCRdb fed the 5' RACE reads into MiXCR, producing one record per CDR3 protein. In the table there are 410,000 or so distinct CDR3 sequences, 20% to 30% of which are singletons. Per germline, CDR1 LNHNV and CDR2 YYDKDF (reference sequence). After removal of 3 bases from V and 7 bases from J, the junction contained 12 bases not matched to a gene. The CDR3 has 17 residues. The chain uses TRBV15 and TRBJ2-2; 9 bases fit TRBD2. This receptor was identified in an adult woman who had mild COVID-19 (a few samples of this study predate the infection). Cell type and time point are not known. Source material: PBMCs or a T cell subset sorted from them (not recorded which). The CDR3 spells CATSSSGGVFFSGELFF. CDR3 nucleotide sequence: TGTGCCACCAGCAGTAGCGGGGGCGTTTTTTTTAGCGGGGAGCTGTTTTTT. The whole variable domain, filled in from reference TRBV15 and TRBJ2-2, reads DAMVIQNPRYQVTQFGKPVTLSCSQTLNHNVMYWYQQKSSQAPKLLFHYYDKDFNNEADTPDNFQSRRPNTSFCFLDIRSPGLGDTAMYLCATSSSGGVFFSGELFFGEGSRLTVL.